This record looks at one T cell receptor (beta chain) sequence and its context. This specimen comes from a study of beta chain features in type 1 diabetes. J lost 5 bases, V lost 0 bases, and 3 bases had no gene match. Germline V CDR1 and CDR2: SGDLS, YYNGEE. The CDR3 covers 15 residues. The entirety of the isolated RNA underwent reverse transcription, so expressed TCRB transcripts were sequenced. Naive, central memory and regulatory T cell samples averaged about 4 million immunoSEQ reads each. TCRdb keeps only in-frame clones here, not all; method: immunoSEQ multiplex PCR. The sample lists 200,000 to 250,000 clones; 68% were seen once.

The specimen sequenced was naive CD4+ T cells from blood. The rearrangement joins TRBV9 to TRBJ2-5; 11 positions agree with TRBD2. This TCR was recovered from a man aged 25 to 40 in good health. CDR3 DNA sequence: TGTGCCAGCAGCGTAGGACTAGCGGGGATGGAGACCCAGTACTTC. This gives the protein CASSVGLAGMETQYF.